This TCR beta chain was documented in a study of blood T cell repertoires in COVID-19. In the study's own analysis: Estimated nucleated cell counts came from reference gene primer amplification. Libraries were prepared by immunoSEQ multiplex PCR; TCRdb keeps only in-frame clonotypes and omits some of them. The DNA gave D and trimming, while V, J and clone size come from that table. Among tens of thousands of clones listed, roughly 84% were seen once. This TCR was sampled from a man aged 40-50 years with acute or convalescent COVID-19. Sequences were obtained from peripheral blood.

The CDR3 nucleotides read TGTGCCAGCAGCTTGGGAGTGGGGGGTGCTGAAGCTTTCTTT. Protein sequence: CASSLGVGGAEAFF. This chain connects TRBV5-4 to TRBJ1-1; a weak D match, TRBD1 (5 bases). Germline V lookup: CDR1 SGHNT, CDR2 YYREEE (reference sequence). V lost 0 bases and J 6 bases, leaving 12 bases between the germline ends. The CDR3 is made up of 14 amino acids.